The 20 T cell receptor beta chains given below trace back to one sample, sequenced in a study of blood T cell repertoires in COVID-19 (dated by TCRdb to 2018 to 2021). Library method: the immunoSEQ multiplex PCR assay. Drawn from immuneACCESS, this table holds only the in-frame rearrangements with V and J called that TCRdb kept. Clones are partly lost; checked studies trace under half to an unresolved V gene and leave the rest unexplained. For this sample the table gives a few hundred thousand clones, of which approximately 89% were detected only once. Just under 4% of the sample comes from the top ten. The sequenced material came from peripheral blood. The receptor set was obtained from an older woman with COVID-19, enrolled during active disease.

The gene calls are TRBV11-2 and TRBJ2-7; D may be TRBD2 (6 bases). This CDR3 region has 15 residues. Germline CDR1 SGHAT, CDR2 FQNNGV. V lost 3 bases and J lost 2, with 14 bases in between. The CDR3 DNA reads TGTGCCAGCAGCTTGGCCTGGGCGGGGACCTACGAGCAGTACTTC. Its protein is CASSLAWAGTYEQYF.

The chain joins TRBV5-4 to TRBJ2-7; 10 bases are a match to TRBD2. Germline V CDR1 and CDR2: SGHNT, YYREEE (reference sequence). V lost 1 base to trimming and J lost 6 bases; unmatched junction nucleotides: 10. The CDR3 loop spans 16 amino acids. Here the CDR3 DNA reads TGTGCCAGCAGCTTGAGGTTGACTAGCGGGTTAGTCGAGCAGTACTTC. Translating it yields CASSLRLTSGLVEQYF.

CDR3 bases: TGTGCCAGCACCCGGGAGACAGGGGTTAGGGAGCAGTACTTC. As protein: CASTRETGVREQYF. This sequence joins TRBV11-2 and TRBJ2-7; 8 bases match TRBD1. Looked up from germline, CDR1 is SGHAT and CDR2 is FQNNGV. V shed 7 bases and J 7 bases; nucleotides not matched to a gene: 12. The length of the CDR3 is 14 residues.

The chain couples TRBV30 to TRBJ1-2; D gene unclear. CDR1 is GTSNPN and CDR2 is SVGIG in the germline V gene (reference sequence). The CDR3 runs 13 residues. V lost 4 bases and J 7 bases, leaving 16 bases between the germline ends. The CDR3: CAWTRLKSGGYTF. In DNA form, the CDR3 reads TGTGCCTGGACAAGATTAAAAAGCGGTGGCTACACCTTC. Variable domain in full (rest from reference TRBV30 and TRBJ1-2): SQTIHQWPATLVQPVGSPLSLECTVEGTSNPNLYWYRQAAGRGLQLLFYSVGIGQISSEVPQNLSASRPQDRQFILSSKKLLLSDSGFYLCAWTRLKSGGYTFGSGTRLTVV.

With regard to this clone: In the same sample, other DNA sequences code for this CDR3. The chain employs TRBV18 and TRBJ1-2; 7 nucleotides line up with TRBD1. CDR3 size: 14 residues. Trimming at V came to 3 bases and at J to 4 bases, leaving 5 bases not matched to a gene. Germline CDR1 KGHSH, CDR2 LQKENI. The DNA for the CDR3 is TGTGCCAGCTCACCGGAAAGGGGGCCCTATGGCTACACCTTC. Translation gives CASSPERGPYGYTF.

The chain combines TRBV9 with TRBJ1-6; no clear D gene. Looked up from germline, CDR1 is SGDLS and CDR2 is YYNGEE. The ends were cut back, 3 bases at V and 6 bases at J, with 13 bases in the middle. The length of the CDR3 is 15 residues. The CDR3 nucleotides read TGTGCCAGCAGCGCGACTCTGTTAAGTAATTCACCCCTCCACTTT. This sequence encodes CASSATLLSNSPLHF.

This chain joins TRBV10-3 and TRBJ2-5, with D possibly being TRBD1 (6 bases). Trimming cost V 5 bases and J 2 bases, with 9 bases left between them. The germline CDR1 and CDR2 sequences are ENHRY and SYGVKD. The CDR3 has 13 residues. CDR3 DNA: TGTGCCATCAGTAGGACAGTACAAGAGACCCAGTACTTC. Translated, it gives CAISRTVQETQYF.

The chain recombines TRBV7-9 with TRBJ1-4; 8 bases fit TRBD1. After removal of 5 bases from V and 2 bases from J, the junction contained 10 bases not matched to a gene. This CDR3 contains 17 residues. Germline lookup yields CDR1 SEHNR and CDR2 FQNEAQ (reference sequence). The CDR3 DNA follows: TGTGCCAGCAGCCGTACGACCAGGGGGCTGACTAATGAAAAACTGTTTTTT. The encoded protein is CASSRTTRGLTNEKLFF. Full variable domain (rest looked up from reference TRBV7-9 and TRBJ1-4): DTGVSQNPRHKITKRGQNVTFRCDPISEHNRLYWYRQTLGQGPEFLTYFQNEAQLEKSRLLSDRFSAERPKGSFSTLEIQRTEQGDSAMYLCASSRTTRGLTNEKLFFGSGTQLSVL.

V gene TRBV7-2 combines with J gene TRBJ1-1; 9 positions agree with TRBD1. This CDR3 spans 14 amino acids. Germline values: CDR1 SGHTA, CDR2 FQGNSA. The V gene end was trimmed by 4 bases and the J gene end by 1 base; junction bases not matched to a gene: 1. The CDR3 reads CASSSTGGNTEAFF. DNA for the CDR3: TGTGCCAGCAGCTCGACAGGGGGGAACACTGAAGCTTTCTTT. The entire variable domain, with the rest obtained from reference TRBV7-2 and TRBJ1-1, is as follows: GAGVSQSPSNKVTEKGKDVELRCDPISGHTALYWYRQSLGQGLEFLIYFQGNSAPDKSGLPSDRFSAERTGGSVSTLTIQRTQQEDSAVYLCASSSTGGNTEAFFGQGTRLTVV.

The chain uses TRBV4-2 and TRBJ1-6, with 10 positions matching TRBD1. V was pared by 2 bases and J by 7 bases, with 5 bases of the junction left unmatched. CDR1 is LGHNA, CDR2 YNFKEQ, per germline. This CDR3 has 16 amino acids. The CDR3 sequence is CASSQTRTGGNSPLHF. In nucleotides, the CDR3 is TGTGCCAGCAGCCAAACCCGGACAGGGGGAAATTCACCCCTCCACTTT.

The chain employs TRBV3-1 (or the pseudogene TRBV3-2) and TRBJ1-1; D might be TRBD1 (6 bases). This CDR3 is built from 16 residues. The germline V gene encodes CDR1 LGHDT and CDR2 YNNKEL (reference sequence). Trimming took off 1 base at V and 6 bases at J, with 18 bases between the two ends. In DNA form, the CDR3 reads TGTGCCAGCAGCCAAGTAGTGACAGGTTTAAAGGCTGAAGCTTTCTTT. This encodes CASSQVVTGLKAEAFF.

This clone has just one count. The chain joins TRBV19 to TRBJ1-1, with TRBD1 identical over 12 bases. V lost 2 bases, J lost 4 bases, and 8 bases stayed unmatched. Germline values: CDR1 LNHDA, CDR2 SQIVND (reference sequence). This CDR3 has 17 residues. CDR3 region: CASSIRPGQGARTEAFF. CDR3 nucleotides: TGTGCCAGTAGTATAAGGCCGGGACAGGGGGCCCGCACTGAAGCTTTCTTT.

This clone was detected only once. The CDR3 here is CASSYKGLAGYEQYF. CDR3 nucleotides: TGTGCCAGCAGTTATAAGGGCCTAGCGGGGTACGAGCAGTACTTC. The V gene is TRBV6-6, the J gene TRBJ2-7; 9 nucleotides line up with TRBD2. V lost 3 bases to trimming and J lost 4 bases; unmatched junction nucleotides: 7. The CDR3 spans 15 residues. Germline assignment: CDR1 MNHNY and CDR2 SVGAGI (reference sequence).

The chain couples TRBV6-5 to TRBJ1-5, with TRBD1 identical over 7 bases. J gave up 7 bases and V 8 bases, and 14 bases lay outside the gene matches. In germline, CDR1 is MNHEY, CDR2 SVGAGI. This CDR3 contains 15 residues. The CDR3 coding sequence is TGTGCCAGCCTCCGGGACAGTCTCTCAGGGCAGCCCCAGCATTTT. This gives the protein CASLRDSLSGQPQHF.

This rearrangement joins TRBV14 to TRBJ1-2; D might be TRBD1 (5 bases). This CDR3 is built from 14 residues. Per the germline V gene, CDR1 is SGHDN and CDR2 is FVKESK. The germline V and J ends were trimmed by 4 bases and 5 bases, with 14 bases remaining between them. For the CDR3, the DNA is TGTGCCAGCAGCCGGGGCAGCGAACTGTATGGCTACACCTTC. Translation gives CASSRGSELYGYTF.

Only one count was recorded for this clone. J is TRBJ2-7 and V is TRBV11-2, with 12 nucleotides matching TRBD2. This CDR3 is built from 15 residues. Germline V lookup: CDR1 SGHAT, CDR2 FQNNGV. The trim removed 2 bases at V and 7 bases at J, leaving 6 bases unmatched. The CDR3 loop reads CASSLSSGGGREQYF. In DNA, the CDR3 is TGTGCCAGCAGCTTATCTAGCGGGGGGGGCCGGGAGCAGTACTTC.

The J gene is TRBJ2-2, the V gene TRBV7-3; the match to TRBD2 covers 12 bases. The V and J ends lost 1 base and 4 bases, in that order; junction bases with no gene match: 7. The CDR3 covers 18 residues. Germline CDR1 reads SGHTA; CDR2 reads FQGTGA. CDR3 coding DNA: TGTGCCAGCAGCTTAATATCTCTAGCGGGGGGGCCCACCGGGGAGCTGTTTTTT. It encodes CASSLISLAGGPTGELFF. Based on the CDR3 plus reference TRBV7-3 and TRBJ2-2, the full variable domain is GAGVSQTPSNKVTEKGKYVELRCDPISGHTALYWYRQSLGQGPEFLIYFQGTGAADDSGLPNDRFFAVRPEGSVSTLKIQRTERGDSAVYLCASSLISLAGGPTGELFFGEGSRLTVL.

CDR3 region: CASQKWEDTEAFF. The CDR3 DNA follows: TGTGCCAGCCAGAAGTGGGAGGACACTGAAGCTTTCTTT. The J gene is TRBJ1-1, the V gene TRBV14; D gene ambiguous. Germline V gene sequence: CDR1 SGHDN, CDR2 FVKESK. With 8 bases removed from V and 3 bases from J, the gap between germline ends came to 13 bases. The CDR3 length is 13 residues. Together with reference TRBV14 and TRBJ1-1, the CDR3 gives the full variable domain: EAGVTQFPSHSVIEKGQTVTLRCDPISGHDNLYWYRRVMGKEIKFLLHFVKESKQDESGMPNNRFLAERTGGTYSTLKVQPAELEDSGVYFCASQKWEDTEAFFGQGTRLTVV.

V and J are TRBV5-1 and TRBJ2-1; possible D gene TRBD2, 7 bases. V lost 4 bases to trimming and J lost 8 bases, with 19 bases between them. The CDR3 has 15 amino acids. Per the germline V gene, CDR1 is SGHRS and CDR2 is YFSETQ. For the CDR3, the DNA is TGCGCCAGCAGCCCTGGCTCGGGGGGCCTTGATGAGCAGTTCTTC. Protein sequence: CASSPGSGGLDEQFF.

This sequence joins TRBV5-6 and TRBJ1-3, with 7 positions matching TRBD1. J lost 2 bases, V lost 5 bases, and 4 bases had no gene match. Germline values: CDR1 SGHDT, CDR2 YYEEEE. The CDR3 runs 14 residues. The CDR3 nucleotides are TGTGCCAGCAGATCCCAGGGGGCTGGAAACACCATATATTTT. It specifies CASRSQGAGNTIYF.